A selection of T cell receptor beta chains follows, all from one sample in a study of blood T cell repertoires in COVID-19. Sequencing used immunoSEQ multiplex PCR; TCRdb keeps in-frame clones, though not all of them. In the table there are roughly 230,000 clones, roughly 84% of which are singletons. The sequenced sample was peripheral blood. The receptors were sampled from a man aged 40-49 years with acute or convalescent COVID-19. CDR3s include the opening cysteine and the closing phenylalanine or tryptophan. A D gene is named only where the DNA matches it firmly. A row's size may be missing; if present it is once, few, many or a size class.

j_gene | d_gene | abundance | v_gene | CDR3aa | CDR3nt
TRBJ1-2 | NA | NA | TRBV9 | CASSVVDRAPGYTF | TGTGCCAGCAGCGTAGTAGACAGAGCTCCAGGCTACACCTTC
TRBJ2-1 | NA | NA | TRBV4-2 | CASSQDRWREQFF | TGTGCCAGCAGCCAAGATAGGTGGAGAGAGCAGTTCTTC
TRBJ2-2 | NA | NA | TRBV29-1 | CSVGSTNTGELFF | TGCAGCGTCGGGAGCACTAACACCGGGGAGCTGTTTTTT
TRBJ1-1 | NA | NA | TRBV2 | CASTETTNTEAFF | TGTGCCAGCACCGAGACAACCAACACTGAAGCTTTCTTT
TRBJ2-3 | NA | NA | TRBV3-1/TRBV3-2 | CASSHTTGSDTQYF | TGTGCCAGCAGCCATACCACAGGGTCAGATACGCAGTATTTT
TRBJ1-3 | NA | NA | TRBV19 | CASSMFRGTGNTIYF | TGTGCCAGTAGTATGTTCAGAGGAACTGGGAACACCATATATTTT
TRBJ2-5 | TRBD2 | NA | TRBV7-3 | CASSLSSGGHETQYF | TGTGCCAGCAGCTTATCGAGCGGGGGGCACGAGACCCAGTACTTC
TRBJ2-2 | NA | NA | TRBV7-3 | CASRVTGTNTGELFF | TGTGCCAGCAGGGTCACAGGCACGAACACCGGGGAGCTGTTTTTT
TRBJ1-2 | NA | NA | TRBV7-9 | CASSLGGGFPGYTF | TGTGCCAGCAGCTTAGGCGGGGGCTTTCCTGGCTACACCTTC
TRBJ2-7 | NA | NA | TRBV13 | CASSSDNSYEQYF | TGTGCCAGCAGCTCGGACAACTCCTACGAGCAGTACTTC
TRBJ2-1 | TRBD2 | NA | TRBV7-2 | CASSLAGTQAGSEQFF | TGTGCCAGCAGCCTTGCCGGGACCCAAGCGGGGAGTGAGCAGTTCTTC
TRBJ2-6 | NA | NA | TRBV4-3 | CASSQDWTAGANVLTF | TGCGCCAGCAGCCAAGATTGGACAGCTGGGGCCAACGTCCTGACTTTC
TRBJ2-5 | TRBD2 | NA | TRBV12-3/TRBV12-4 | CASSVAGAETQYF | TGTGCCAGCAGTGTAGCGGGAGCGGAGACCCAGTACTTC
TRBJ2-4 | TRBD1 | NA | TRBV5-4 | CASSAGQGGPKNIQYF | TGTGCCAGCAGCGCCGGACAGGGGGGTCCCAAAAACATTCAGTACTTC
TRBJ1-2 | TRBD1 | NA | TRBV18 | CASSPAGGDYGYTF | TGTGCCAGCTCACCAGCAGGGGGCGACTATGGCTACACCTTC
TRBJ1-6 | TRBD1 | NA | TRBV27 | CASKLGTGLMALHF | TGTGCCAGTAAACTCGGGACAGGGCTGATGGCCCTCCACTTT
TRBJ1-2 | NA | few | TRBV27 | CASSLGRGTYGYTF | TGTGCCAGCAGTTTGGGGCGGGGTACCTATGGCTACACCTTC
TRBJ1-4 | NA | NA | TRBV6-5 | CASSELARELFF | TGTGCCAGCAGCGAGCTGGCCCGGGAACTGTTTTTT
TRBJ2-3 | NA | NA | TRBV4-3 | CASSQQLGYTDTQYF | TGCGCCAGCAGCCAGCAGCTAGGATACACAGATACGCAGTATTTT
TRBJ1-1 | NA | NA | TRBV2 | CASRAGTTNTEAFF | TGTGCCAGCAGGGCCGGGACAACGAACACTGAAGCTTTCTTT
TRBJ1-5 | NA | NA | TRBV5-6 | CASSRWWSNQPQHF | TGTGCCAGCAGCCGGTGGTGGAGCAATCAGCCCCAGCATTTT
TRBJ2-2 | NA | NA | TRBV5-5 | CASSLSPQVYTGELFF | TGTGCCAGCAGCTTGTCTCCACAAGTCTACACCGGGGAGCTGTTTTTT
TRBJ1-1 | NA | NA | TRBV5-5 | CASSSQGTRTTEAFF | TGTGCCAGCAGCAGCCAGGGGACCCGGACAACTGAAGCTTTCTTT
TRBJ1-5 | NA | NA | TRBV19 | CASNQGNQPQHF | TGTGCCAGTAACCAGGGGAATCAGCCCCAGCATTTT